One and the same sample provided the 24 T cell receptor beta chains below, sequenced in a study of sequential checkpoint blockade in melanoma. Specified treatment: randomized to nivolumab then ipilimumab (arm A) or the reverse (arm B). Produced via immunoSEQ multiplex PCR; TCRdb's table is partial and in-frame only. The data contain under 12,000 clones, 78% of them seen just once; the ten biggest clones take up over 9%. The sequencing here drew on CD8+ T cells sorted from blood (inferred from file names), taken from a patient given nivolumab and ipilimumab in sequence. These receptors came from a human donor with melanoma.

The J gene is TRBJ2-1, the V gene TRBV27; D remains unclear. The germline V gene has CDR1 MNHEY and CDR2 SMNVEV (reference sequence). V gave up 0 bases and J gave up 0 bases, with 6 bases separating them. The CDR3 contains 15 residues. CDR3 nucleotide sequence: TGTGCCAGCAGTTTATCGGGCAGCTCCTACAATGAGCAGTTCTTC. Its translation is CASSLSGSSYNEQFF.

In regard to this clone: One end of the junction does not line up with germline, which may come from a read error. The V call is TRBV5-1, the J call TRBJ2-5, with 7 bases fitting TRBD2. The CDR3 is 13 amino acids. In germline, CDR1 is SGHRS, CDR2 YFSETQ. The CDR3 loop is CASSTPGGWTQYF. CDR3 coding DNA: TGTGCCAGCAGCACTCCCGGGGGGTGGACCCAGTACTTC.

This clone was seen more than once but under ten times. This chain links TRBV19 with TRBJ2-7; 7 bases match TRBD1. Trimming at V came to 4 bases and at J to 7 bases, leaving 1 base not matched to a gene. Germline CDR1 reads LNHDA; CDR2 reads SQIVND (reference sequence). This CDR3 contains 11 residues. The CDR3 DNA is TGTGCCAGTAGTACAGGGGGAGAGCAGTACTTC. Its translation: CASSTGGEQYF.

This chain joins TRBV7-3 and TRBJ1-2, with 11 nucleotides matching TRBD1. V was clipped by 5 bases and J by 6 bases; unmatched bases: 5. Germline V gene data show CDR1 as SGHTA and CDR2 as FQGTGA. CDR3 length: 14 amino acids. The DNA of the CDR3 is TGTGCCAGCAGCACTAGGACAGGGGGCGATGGCTACACCTTC. Its protein is CASSTRTGGDGYTF.

This chain links TRBV7-9 with TRBJ2-5, with a weak D call TRBD2 (6 bases). Trimming took off 1 base at V and 2 bases at J, with 8 bases between the two ends. This CDR3 is built from 14 residues. Germline loops: CDR1 SEHNR, CDR2 FQNEAQ (reference sequence). Written as DNA, the CDR3 is TGTGCCAGCAGCTTAGTCGGGGGTCAAGAGACCCAGTACTTC. Encoded protein: CASSLVGGQETQYF.

This chain uses TRBV7-9 with TRBJ2-3; TRBD1 matches at 7 bases. This CDR3 comprises 15 residues. V was pared by 5 bases and J by 6 bases, with 11 bases of the junction left unmatched. The germline V gene encodes CDR1 SEHNR and CDR2 FQNEAQ (reference sequence). CDR3 amino acids: CASSTLTGDGDTQYF. CDR3 DNA: TGTGCCAGCAGCACTCTAACAGGGGACGGGGATACGCAGTATTTT.

The chain carries TRBV6-6 and TRBJ2-2; D is undetermined. V was clipped by 2 bases and J by 0 bases, with 7 bases between them. CDR1 and CDR2 (germline): MNHNY, SVGAGI (reference sequence). The CDR3 runs to 15 residues. CDR3 coding DNA: TGTGCCAGCAGTTACGGGCCAGCGAACACCGGGGAGCTGTTTTTT. As protein: CASSYGPANTGELFF.

This clone has only a few counts. The rearrangement joins TRBV14 to TRBJ2-7; a weak D match, TRBD1 (6 bases). The V end lost 1 base, the J end lost 4 bases, and 11 bases lay between the germline ends. This CDR3 comprises 14 residues. Germline loops: CDR1 SGHDN, CDR2 FVKESK. DNA of the CDR3: TGTGCCAGCAGCCAAGGGGCCAGGGGATACGAGCAGTACTTC. The encoded protein is CASSQGARGYEQYF.

The chain employs TRBV13 and TRBJ2-7, with 8 bases aligning to TRBD1. The CDR3 extends over 14 amino acids. With V trimmed by 4 bases and J by 5 bases, 7 bases remained unmatched. The germline V gene has CDR1 PRHDT and CDR2 FYEKMQ (reference sequence). The CDR3 coding sequence is TGTGCCAGCAGCTCTTGGACAGGGAAAGACGAGCAGTACTTC. It encodes CASSSWTGKDEQYF.

The rearrangement links TRBV29-1 to TRBJ1-2; D might be TRBD1 (6 bases). The germline gives CDR1 SQVTM, CDR2 ANQGSEA. The CDR3 is 14 amino acids. Trimming took off 4 bases at V and 6 bases at J, with 18 bases between the two ends. The CDR3 nucleotides read TGCAGCGTTGCCACTAGTACAGGGACAAATGGCTACACCTTC. Translating it yields CSVATSTGTNGYTF.

The chain has TRBV5-1 and TRBJ2-3; a weak D match, TRBD2 (5 bases). Trimming left V 0 bases short and J 6 bases short, with 14 bases between. The CDR3 consists of 15 residues. Germline loops: CDR1 SGHRS, CDR2 YFSETQ. The CDR3 loop reads CASSLATSSRDTQYF. DNA for the CDR3: TGCGCCAGCAGCTTGGCTACTAGTAGCAGGGATACGCAGTATTTT.

J is TRBJ1-3 and V is TRBV5-4, with a tentative D call TRBD1 (6 bases). Trimming removed 7 bases at V and 8 bases at J, with 13 bases between. In germline, CDR1 is SGHNT, CDR2 YYREEE (reference sequence). This CDR3 spans 12 amino acids. CDR3 in DNA: TGTGCCAGCGGGGGCTCTGGGGACACCATATATTTT. This translates into CASGGSGDTIYF.

The J gene is TRBJ2-1, the V gene TRBV7-8; 9 nucleotides line up with TRBD2. J gave up 3 bases and V 5 bases, and 11 bases lay outside the gene matches. Per germline, CDR1 SGHVS and CDR2 FQNEAQ. There are 17 residues in the CDR3. DNA of the CDR3: TGTGCCAGCAGCCCCGAAGGGGCGGGAGGGGACTACAATGAGCAGTTCTTC. Translation: CASSPEGAGGDYNEQFF.

V and J are TRBV6-1 and TRBJ1-5; 8 bases line up with TRBD1. V trimming: 6 bases; J trimming: 4 bases; junction bases outside the gene matches: 8. CDR1 MNHNS and CDR2 SASEGT come from the germline V gene. CDR3 length: 15 residues. The CDR3 here is CASSSYRGDNQPQHF. In DNA form, the CDR3 reads TGTGCCAGCAGCTCGTACAGGGGGGATAATCAGCCCCAGCATTTT.

The chain couples TRBV6-4 to TRBJ2-3, with TRBD2 matching 8 bases. This CDR3 region has 14 residues. Germline CDR1 and CDR2: MRHNA and SNTAGT. Trimming at V came to 5 bases and at J to 2 bases, leaving 3 bases not matched to a gene. The CDR3 is CASSSGRHTDTQYF. The CDR3 bases are TGTGCCAGCAGTAGCGGGAGACACACAGATACGCAGTATTTT.

CDR3: CASVPGDRVTGELFF. In nucleotides, the CDR3 is TGTGCCAGTGTCCCCGGGGACAGGGTAACCGGGGAGCTGTTTTTT. The rearrangement joins TRBV19 to TRBJ2-2, with 9 bases lining up with TRBD1. V was pared by 8 bases and J by 5 bases, with 9 bases of the junction left unmatched. CDR3 length: 15 residues. Germline V gene sequence: CDR1 LNHDA, CDR2 SQIVND (reference sequence). Combining the CDR3 with reference TRBV19 and TRBJ2-2 gives the whole variable domain DGGITQSPKYLFRKEGQNVTLSCEQNLNHDAMYWYRQDPGQGLRLIYYSQIVNDFQKGDIAEGYSVSREKKESFPLTVTSAQKNPTAFYLCASVPGDRVTGELFFGEGSRLTVL.

The chain joins TRBV9 to TRBJ2-2; D gene ambiguous. The CDR3 is 12 residues long. The germline V gene has CDR1 SGDLS and CDR2 YYNGEE. Trimming cost V 4 bases and J 5 bases, with 6 bases left between them. CDR3 DNA: TGTGCCAGCAGCACAAGTACCGGGGAGCTGTTTTTT. The encoded protein is CASSTSTGELFF.

This chain connects TRBV7-9 to TRBJ2-1, with D possibly matching TRBD1 (6 bases). In germline, CDR1 is SEHNR, CDR2 FQNEAQ (reference sequence). This CDR3 spans 15 amino acids. V dropped 6 bases and J dropped 2 bases, with 14 bases sitting between them. The CDR3 DNA sequence: TGTGCCAGCAGTACCACAGGGATTCCCTACAATGAGCAGTTCTTC. Translated, it gives CASSTTGIPYNEQFF.

V and J are TRBV4-1 and TRBJ2-1; no clear D gene. CDR1 is MGHRA, CDR2 YSYEKL, per germline. The V and J ends lost 4 bases and 0 bases respectively, with 10 bases between them. This CDR3 has 15 amino acids. CDR3 residues: CASSPLLSSYNEQFF. Here the CDR3 DNA reads TGCGCCAGCAGCCCACTACTAAGCTCCTACAATGAGCAGTTCTTC.

The chain uses TRBV30 and TRBJ2-2, with D tentatively TRBD2 (6 bases). This CDR3 contains 15 residues. Looked up from germline, CDR1 is GTSNPN and CDR2 is SVGIG (reference sequence). V lost 1 base, J lost 0 bases, and 9 bases lay in between. CDR3 in amino acids: CAWSEWRANTGELFF. CDR3 DNA sequence: TGTGCCTGGAGTGAGTGGAGGGCGAACACCGGGGAGCTGTTTTTT. The complete variable domain, with remaining parts taken from reference TRBV30 and TRBJ2-2, reads SQTIHQWPATLVQPVGSPLSLECTVEGTSNPNLYWYRQAAGRGLQLLFYSVGIGQISSEVPQNLSASRPQDRQFILSSKKLLLSDSGFYLCAWSEWRANTGELFFGEGSRLTVL.

The V gene is TRBV9, the J gene TRBJ2-3, with TRBD2 identical over 7 bases. With V trimmed by 3 bases and J by 4 bases, 8 bases remained unmatched. Germline lookup yields CDR1 SGDLS and CDR2 YYNGEE. The CDR3 extends over 15 amino acids. In nucleotides, the CDR3 is TGTGCCAGCAGCGCGGCAGCGGGAAGACCAGATACGCAGTATTTT. It is translated as CASSAAAGRPDTQYF.

The chain links TRBV10-1 to TRBJ2-2; D unclear. Germline V gene sequence: CDR1 WNHNN, CDR2 SYGVQD (reference sequence). The germline V and J ends were trimmed by 5 bases and 0 bases, with 7 bases remaining between them. This CDR3 spans 14 amino acids. CDR3 sequence (DNA): TGCGCCAGCAGTCTGACACCGAACACCGGGGAGCTGTTTTTT. Protein: CASSLTPNTGELFF.

The rearrangement uses TRBV29-1 and TRBJ1-1; the D gene is possibly TRBD1 (6 bases). CDR3 length: 11 residues. V dropped 4 bases and J dropped 7 bases, with 10 bases sitting between them. Germline V gene sequence: CDR1 SQVTM, CDR2 ANQGSEA. The CDR3 loop reads CSVGWTDEAFF. In nucleotides, the CDR3 is TGCAGCGTTGGTTGGACAGATGAAGCTTTCTTT.

The J gene is TRBJ2-3, the V gene TRBV6-4; D is possibly TRBD2 (6 bases). Germline-derived CDR1 and CDR2 are MRHNA and SNTAGT. The V and J ends lost 2 bases and 0 bases respectively, with 12 bases between them. The CDR3 consists of 16 residues. DNA of the CDR3: TGTGCCAGCAGTGACAGTACTAGCTTTAGCACAGATACGCAGTATTTT. Translating it yields CASSDSTSFSTDTQYF.